One sample yielded the 5 T cell receptor beta chains listed below, sequenced in a study of OX40 agonist ivuxolimab in advanced cancers. The table came from immunoSEQ multiplex PCR; TCRdb's copy has only in-frame clones and leaves some out. The data contain over 65,000 clones, around 84% of them singletons. This material consisted of CD4+ or CD8+ T cells sorted from blood, taken in a trial of the OX40 agonist ivuxolimab. These receptors were taken from an adult with an advanced solid tumor such as melanoma, head and neck, liver or kidney cancer.

Remarks on this clone: Additional DNA sequences in this sample encode the identical CDR3. J is TRBJ2-2 and V is TRBV4-2; 14 positions agree with TRBD2. V gave up 3 bases and J gave up 7 bases; unmatched junction bases: 13. Germline V gives CDR1 LGHNA, CDR2 YNFKEQ. The CDR3 has 19 residues. The CDR3 region has the DNA TGTGCCAGCAGCCAGGGAGGACTAGCGGGAGGCGGGGTCATCGGGGAGCTGTTTTTT. It codes for CASSQGGLAGGGVIGELFF.

The chain recombines TRBV9 with TRBJ1-1; D unresolved. The CDR3 covers 12 residues. Between the trimmed V and J ends, which lost 3 bases and 7 bases, there was a span of 10 bases. CDR1 is SGDLS and CDR2 is YYNGEE in the germline V gene. Here the CDR3 reads CASSDWVGEAFF. In nucleotides, the CDR3 is TGTGCCAGCAGCGATTGGGTGGGTGAAGCTTTCTTT.

This chain uses TRBV27 with TRBJ2-7; D ambiguous. This CDR3 comprises 14 residues. CDR1 and CDR2 from the germline V gene are MNHEY and SMNVEV (reference sequence). V dropped 5 bases and J dropped 3 bases, with 14 bases sitting between them. The chain's CDR3 is CASSPRSGGYEQYF. Here the CDR3 DNA reads TGTGCCAGCAGTCCCCGATCGGGCGGCTACGAGCAGTACTTC.

This clone appeared a single time. The chain is built from TRBV2 and TRBJ1-1, with D unresolved. CDR1 and CDR2 from the germline V gene are SNHLY and FYNNEI. Trimming removed 3 bases at V and 3 bases at J, with 11 bases between. The CDR3 consists of 14 residues. CDR3: CASSDRQVDTEAFF. CDR3 coding DNA: TGTGCCAGCAGTGATCGACAAGTGGACACTGAAGCTTTCTTT.

The chain employs TRBV2 and TRBJ1-6, with D perhaps TRBD1 (6 bases). V lost 3 bases and J lost 10, with 13 bases in between. The CDR3 is made up of 14 amino acids. Germline V gives CDR1 SNHLY, CDR2 FYNNEI. CDR3 in amino acids: CASSDQGLGSPLHF. In nucleotides, the CDR3 is TGTGCCAGCAGTGACCAGGGGCTGGGATCACCCCTCCACTTT.